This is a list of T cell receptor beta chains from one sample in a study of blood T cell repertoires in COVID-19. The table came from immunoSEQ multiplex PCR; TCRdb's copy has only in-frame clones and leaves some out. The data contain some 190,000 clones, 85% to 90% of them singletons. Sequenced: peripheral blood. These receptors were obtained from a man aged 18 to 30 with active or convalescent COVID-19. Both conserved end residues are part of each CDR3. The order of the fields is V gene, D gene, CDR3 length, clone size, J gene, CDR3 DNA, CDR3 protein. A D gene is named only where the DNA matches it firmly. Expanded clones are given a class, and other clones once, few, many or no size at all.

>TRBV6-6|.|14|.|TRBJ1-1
TGTGCCAGCAGTTACTCGGGCGAGCGGACTGAAGCTTTCTTT
CASSYSGERTEAFF
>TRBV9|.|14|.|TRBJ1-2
TGTGCCAGCAGCGTAGATCAAGGGGCAAGGGGCTACACCTTC
CASSVDQGARGYTF
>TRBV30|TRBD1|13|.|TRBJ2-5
TGTGCCTGGAGTTTCAGGGGGCTCGAGACCCAGTACTTC
CAWSFRGLETQYF
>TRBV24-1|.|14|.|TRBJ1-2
TGTGCCACCAGTGATTTAACCGGACGGGAGGGCTACACCTTC
CATSDLTGREGYTF
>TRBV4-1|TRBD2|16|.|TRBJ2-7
TGCGCCAGCAGCCAAGATCAGACTAGCGGGGGATACGAGCAGTACTTC
CASSQDQTSGGYEQYF
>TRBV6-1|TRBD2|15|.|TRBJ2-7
TGTGCCAGCAGTGAAAGAAGCGGGACCCCCTACGAGCAGTACTTC
CASSERSGTPYEQYF
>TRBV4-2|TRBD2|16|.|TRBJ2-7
TGTGCCAGCAGCCAAGATCTACTAGCGGGAGTCGACGAGCAGTACTTC
CASSQDLLAGVDEQYF
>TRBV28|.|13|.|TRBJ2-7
TGTGCCAGCAGCGTCACACGTACCTACGAGCAGTACTTC
CASSVTRTYEQYF
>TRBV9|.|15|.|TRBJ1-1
TGTGCCAGCAGCGTAGGCTTCGACTTGAACACTGAAGCTTTCTTT
CASSVGFDLNTEAFF
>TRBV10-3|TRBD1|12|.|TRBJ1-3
TGTGCCATCAGTGAGAACAGGGGCGAAATATATTTT
CAISENRGEIYF
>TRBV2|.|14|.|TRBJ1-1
TGTGCCAGCAGTCTTGCAGGGTTGAGGACTGAAGCTTTCTTT
CASSLAGLRTEAFF
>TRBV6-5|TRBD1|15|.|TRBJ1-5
TGTGCCAGCAGCCGGGGGGACAGGGGCAATCAGCCCCAGCATTTT
CASSRGDRGNQPQHF
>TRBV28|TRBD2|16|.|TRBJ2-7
TGTGCCAGCAGTCATGCCGAAGGGACTAGTTCCCACGAGCAGTACTTC
CASSHAEGTSSHEQYF
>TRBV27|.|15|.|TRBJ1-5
TGTGCCAGCAGTCCTACTCAGGGGCTTGGGCAGCCCCAGCATTTT
CASSPTQGLGQPQHF
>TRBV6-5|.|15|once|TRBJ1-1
TGTGCCAGCAGTTACTCGAGCCAGGGTGACACTGAAGCTTTCTTT
CASSYSSQGDTEAFF
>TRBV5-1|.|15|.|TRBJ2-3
TGCGCCAGCAGCTTGGTTGTAGGACTGACAGATACGCAGTATTTT
CASSLVVGLTDTQYF
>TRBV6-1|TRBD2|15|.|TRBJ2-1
TGTGCCAGCAGTGAAGAAGGCGGGGGGCCCGGTGAGCAGTTCTTC
CASSEEGGGPGEQFF